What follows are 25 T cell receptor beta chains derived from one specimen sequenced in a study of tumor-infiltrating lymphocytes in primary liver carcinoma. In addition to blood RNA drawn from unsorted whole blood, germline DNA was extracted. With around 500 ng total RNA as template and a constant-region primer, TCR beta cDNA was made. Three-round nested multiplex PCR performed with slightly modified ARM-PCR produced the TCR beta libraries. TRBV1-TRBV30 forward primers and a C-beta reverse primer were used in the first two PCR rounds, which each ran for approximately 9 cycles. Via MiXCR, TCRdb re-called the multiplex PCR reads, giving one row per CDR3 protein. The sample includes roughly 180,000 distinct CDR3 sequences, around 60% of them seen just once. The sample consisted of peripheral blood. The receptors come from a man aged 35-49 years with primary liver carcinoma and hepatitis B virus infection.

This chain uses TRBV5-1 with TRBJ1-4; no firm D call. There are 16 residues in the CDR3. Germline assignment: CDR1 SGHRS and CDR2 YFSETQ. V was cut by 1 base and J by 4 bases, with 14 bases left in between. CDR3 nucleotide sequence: TGCGCCAGCAGCTTGACCAGTGGTCAGCTTAATGAAAAACTGTTTTTT. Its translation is CASSLTSGQLNEKLFF.

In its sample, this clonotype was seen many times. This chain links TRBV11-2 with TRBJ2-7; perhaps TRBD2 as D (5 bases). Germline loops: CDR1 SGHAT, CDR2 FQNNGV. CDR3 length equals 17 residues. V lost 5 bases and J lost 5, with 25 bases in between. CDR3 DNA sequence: TGTGCCAGCAGCAACCACTTCGGGCCGTCCGAGAGGGACGAGCAGTACTTC. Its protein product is CASSNHFGPSERDEQYF.

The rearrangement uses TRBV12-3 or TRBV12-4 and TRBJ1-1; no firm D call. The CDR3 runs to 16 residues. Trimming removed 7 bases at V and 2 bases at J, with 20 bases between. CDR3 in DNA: TGTGCCAGCACCCCCCTGGAAGTAGGGATCAACACTGAAGCTTTCTTT. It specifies CASTPLEVGINTEAFF.

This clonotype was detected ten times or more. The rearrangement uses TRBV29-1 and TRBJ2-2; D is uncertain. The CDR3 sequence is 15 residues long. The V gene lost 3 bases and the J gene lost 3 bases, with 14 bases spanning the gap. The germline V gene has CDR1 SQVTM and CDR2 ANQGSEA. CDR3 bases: TGCAGCGTTGAGGCTCCCCCTCCCCACACCGGGGAGCTGTTTTTT. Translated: CSVEAPPPHTGELFF.

CDR3: CASSQDRAGASRNTIYF. CDR3 nucleotide sequence: TGTGCCAGCAGCCAAGATAGGGCAGGCGCCTCACGAAACACCATATATTTT. The chain employs TRBV4-2 and TRBJ1-3; D is unclear. This CDR3 comprises 17 residues. Trimming left V 0 bases short and J 5 bases short, with 17 bases between. Germline V gene data show CDR1 as LGHNA and CDR2 as YNFKEQ.

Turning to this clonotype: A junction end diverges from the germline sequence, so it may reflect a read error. The CDR3 DNA reads TGTGCTAGCAGTCCCGCGGCTCCGACGAACACTCAAGCTTTCTTT. Its translation is CASSPAAPTNTQAFF. This chain uses TRBV7-9 with TRBJ1-1, with D unresolved. CDR1 is SEHNR and CDR2 is FQNEAQ in the germline V gene (reference sequence). The length of the CDR3 is 15 residues. The full variable domain, with the rest looked up from reference TRBV7-9 and TRBJ1-1, is DTGVSQNPRHKITKRGQNVTFRCDPISEHNRLYWYRQTLGQGPEFLTYFQNEAQLEKSRLLSDRFSAERPKGSFSTLEIQRTEQGDSAMYLCASSPAAPTNTQAFFGQGTRLTVV.

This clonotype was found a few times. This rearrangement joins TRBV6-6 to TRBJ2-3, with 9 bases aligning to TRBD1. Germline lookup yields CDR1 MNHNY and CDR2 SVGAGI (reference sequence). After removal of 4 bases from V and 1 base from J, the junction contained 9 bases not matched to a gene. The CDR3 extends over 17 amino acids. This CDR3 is CASSSGQRDRGTDTQYF. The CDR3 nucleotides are TGTGCCAGCAGTTCGGGGCAGCGGGACAGGGGCACAGATACGCAGTATTTT.

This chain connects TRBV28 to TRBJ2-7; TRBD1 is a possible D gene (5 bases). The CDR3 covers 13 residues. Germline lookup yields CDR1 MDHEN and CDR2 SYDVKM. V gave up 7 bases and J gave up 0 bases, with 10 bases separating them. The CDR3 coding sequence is TGTGCCAGCAATGAGGACACCTCCTACGAGCAGTACTTC. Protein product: CASNEDTSYEQYF.

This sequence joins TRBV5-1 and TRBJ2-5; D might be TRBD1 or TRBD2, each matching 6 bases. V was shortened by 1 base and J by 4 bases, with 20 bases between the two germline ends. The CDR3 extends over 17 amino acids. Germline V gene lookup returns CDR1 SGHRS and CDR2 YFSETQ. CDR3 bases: TGCGCCAGCAGCTTGCAGGGGACGCGGGGCGTGGGAGAGACCCAGTACTTC. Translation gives CASSLQGTRGVGETQYF.

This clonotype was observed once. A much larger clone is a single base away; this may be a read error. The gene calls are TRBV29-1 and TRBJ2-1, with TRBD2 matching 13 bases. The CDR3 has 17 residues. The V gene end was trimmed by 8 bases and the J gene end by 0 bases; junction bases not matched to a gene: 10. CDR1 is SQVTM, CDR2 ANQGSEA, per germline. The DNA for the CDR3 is TGCAGCACTGTACTAGCGGGAGGGCCTTACTCCTACAATGAGCAGTTCTTC. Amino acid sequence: CSTVLAGGPYSYNEQFF.

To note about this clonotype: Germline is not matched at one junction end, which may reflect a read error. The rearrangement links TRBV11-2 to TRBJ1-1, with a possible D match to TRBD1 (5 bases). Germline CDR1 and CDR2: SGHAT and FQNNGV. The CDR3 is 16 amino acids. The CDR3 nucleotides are TGTGCCAGCAGCTTAGGCTGGCCCAGGGTGAGCACTGGAGCTTTCTTT. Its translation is CASSLGWPRVSTGAFF.

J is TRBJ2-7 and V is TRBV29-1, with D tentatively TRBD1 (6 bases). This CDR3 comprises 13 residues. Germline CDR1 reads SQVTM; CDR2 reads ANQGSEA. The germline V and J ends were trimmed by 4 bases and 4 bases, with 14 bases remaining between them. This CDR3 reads CSVVAGAPYEQYF. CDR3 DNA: TGCAGCGTTGTTGCAGGGGCCCCATACGAGCAGTACTTC.

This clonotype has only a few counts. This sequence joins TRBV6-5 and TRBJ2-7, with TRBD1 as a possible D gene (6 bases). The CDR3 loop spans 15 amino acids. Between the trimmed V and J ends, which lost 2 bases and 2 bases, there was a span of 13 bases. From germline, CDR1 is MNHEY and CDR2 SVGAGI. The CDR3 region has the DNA TGTGCCAGCAGTTACCATGGACAGACCGCCTACGAGCAGTACTTC. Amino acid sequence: CASSYHGQTAYEQYF.

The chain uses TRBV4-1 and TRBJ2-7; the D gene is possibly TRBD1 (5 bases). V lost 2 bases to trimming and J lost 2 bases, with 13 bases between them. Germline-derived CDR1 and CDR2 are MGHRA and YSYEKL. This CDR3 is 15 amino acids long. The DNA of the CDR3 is TGCGCCAGCAGCCAAAGGGATCTGACAGCCTACGAGCAGTACTTC. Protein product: CASSQRDLTAYEQYF.

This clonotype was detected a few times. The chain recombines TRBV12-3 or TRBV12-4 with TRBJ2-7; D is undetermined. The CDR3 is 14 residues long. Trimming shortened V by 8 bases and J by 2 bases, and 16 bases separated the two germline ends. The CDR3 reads CASCHDTEAYEQYF. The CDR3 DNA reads TGTGCCAGCTGTCATGACACCGAAGCCTACGAGCAGTACTTC.

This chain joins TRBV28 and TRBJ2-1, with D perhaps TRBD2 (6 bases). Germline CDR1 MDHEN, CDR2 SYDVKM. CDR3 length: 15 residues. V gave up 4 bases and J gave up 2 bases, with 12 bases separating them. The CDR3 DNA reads TGTGCCAGCAGTTCCCGCGGGGTCCCCTACAATGAGCAGTTCTTC. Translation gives CASSSRGVPYNEQFF.

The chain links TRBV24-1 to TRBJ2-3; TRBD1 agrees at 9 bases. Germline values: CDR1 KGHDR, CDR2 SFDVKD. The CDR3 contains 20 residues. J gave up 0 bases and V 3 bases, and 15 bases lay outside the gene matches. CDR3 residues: CATSDAWGTGKTTSTDTQYF. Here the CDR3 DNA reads TGTGCCACCAGTGATGCCTGGGGGACAGGGAAAACGACTAGCACAGATACGCAGTATTTT.

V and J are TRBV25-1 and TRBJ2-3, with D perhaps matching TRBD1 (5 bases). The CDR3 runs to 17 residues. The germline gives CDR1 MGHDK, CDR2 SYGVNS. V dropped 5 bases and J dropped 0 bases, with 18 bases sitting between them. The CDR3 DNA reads TGTGCCAGCAGTCCACGTCAGGGCGATCCTAGCACAGATACGCAGTATTTT. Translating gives CASSPRQGDPSTDTQYF.

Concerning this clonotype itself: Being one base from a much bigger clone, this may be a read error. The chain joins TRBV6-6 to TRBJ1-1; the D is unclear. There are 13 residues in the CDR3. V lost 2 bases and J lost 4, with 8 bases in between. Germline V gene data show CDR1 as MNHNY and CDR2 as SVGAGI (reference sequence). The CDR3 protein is CASSYGGGTEAFF. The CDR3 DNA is TGTGCCAGCAGTTACGGAGGAGGCACTGAAGCTTTCTTT.

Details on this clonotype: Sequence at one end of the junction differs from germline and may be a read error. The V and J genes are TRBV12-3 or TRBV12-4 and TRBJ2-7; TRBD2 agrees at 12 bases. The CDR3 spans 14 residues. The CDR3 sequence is CASILLLAGGEQYF. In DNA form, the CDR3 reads TGTGCCAGCATTTTATTACTAGCGGGAGGCGAGCAGTACTTC.

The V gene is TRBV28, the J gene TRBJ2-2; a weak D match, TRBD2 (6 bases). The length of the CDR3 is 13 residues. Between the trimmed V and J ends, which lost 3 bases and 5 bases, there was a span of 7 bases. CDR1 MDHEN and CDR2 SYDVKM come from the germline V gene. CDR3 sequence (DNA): TGTGCCAGCAGTTTGGGGACTACCGGGGAGCTGTTTTTT. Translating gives CASSLGTTGELFF.

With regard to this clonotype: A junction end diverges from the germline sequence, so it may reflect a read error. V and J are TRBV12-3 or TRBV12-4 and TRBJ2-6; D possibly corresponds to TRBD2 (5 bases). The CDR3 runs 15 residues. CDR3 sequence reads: CAGSFERAGANVLTF. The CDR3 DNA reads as TGTGCCGGCAGTTTTGAGAGGGCTGGGGCCAACGTCCTGACTTTC.

The CDR3 reads CASSEAGLVAGVVETQYF. For the CDR3, the DNA is TGTGCCAGCAGTGAAGCTGGCCTGGTAGCGGGAGTGGTGGAGACCCAGTACTTC. The V call is TRBV6-1, the J call TRBJ2-5; 9 bases line up with TRBD2. With V trimmed by 0 bases and J by 5 bases, 13 bases remained unmatched. CDR1 MNHNS and CDR2 SASEGT come from the germline V gene. There are 18 residues in the CDR3.

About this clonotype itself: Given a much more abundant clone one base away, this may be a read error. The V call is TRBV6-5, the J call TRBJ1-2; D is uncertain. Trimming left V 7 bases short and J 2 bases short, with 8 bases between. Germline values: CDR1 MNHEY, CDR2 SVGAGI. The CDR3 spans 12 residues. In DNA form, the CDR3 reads TGTGCCAGCATCTCTCAGAACTATGGCTACACCTTC. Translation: CASISQNYGYTF.

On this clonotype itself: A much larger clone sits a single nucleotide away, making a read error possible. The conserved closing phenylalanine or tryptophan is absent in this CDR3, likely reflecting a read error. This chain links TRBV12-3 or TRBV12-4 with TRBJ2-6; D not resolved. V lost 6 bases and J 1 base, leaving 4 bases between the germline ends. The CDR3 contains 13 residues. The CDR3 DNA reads TGTGCCAGCAGAGGGTCTGGGGCCAACGTCCTGACTTCC. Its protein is CASRGSGANVLTS.